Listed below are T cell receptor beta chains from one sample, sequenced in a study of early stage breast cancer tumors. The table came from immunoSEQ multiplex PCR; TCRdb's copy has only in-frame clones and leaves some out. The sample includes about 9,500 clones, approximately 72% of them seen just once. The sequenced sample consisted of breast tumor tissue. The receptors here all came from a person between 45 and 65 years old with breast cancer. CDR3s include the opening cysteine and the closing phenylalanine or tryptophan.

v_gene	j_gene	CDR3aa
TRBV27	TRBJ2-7	CASSLLGSGHEQYF
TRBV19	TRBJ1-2	CASSIGTGGYTF
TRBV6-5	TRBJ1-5	CASKQGGSQPQHF
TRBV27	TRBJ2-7	CASSSGLEQYF
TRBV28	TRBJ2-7	CASTLVGEQYF
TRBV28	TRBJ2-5	CASSITGQLETQYF
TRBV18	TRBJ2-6	CASSPGVGANVLTF
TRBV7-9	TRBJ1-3	CASSRDRQLSGNTIYF
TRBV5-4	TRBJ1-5	CASSSGIAGNQPQHF
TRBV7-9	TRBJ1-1	CASSYDSTNTEAFF
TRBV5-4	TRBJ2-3	CASSSGLAGVLSDTQYF
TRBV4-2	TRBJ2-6	CASSQEIGAGANVLTF
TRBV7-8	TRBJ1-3	CASSRAGSGNTIYF
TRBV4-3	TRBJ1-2	CASSQDRWGGGYTF
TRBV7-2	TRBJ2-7	CASSRPGQGRGGPSYEQYF
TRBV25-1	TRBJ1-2	CASSEPGRPNYGYTF
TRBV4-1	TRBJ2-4	CASSRTGPGPANIQYF
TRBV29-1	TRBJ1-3	CSVEVLQGSGNTIYF
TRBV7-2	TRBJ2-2	CASSLDSSYTGELFF
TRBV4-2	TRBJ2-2	CASSHTPSGRTGELFF
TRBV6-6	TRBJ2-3	CASSTTGAGTDTQYF
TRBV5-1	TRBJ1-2	CASSLAMGEDGYTF
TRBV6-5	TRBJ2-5	CASSRGGYQETQYF
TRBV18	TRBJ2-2	CASSPALGSDTGELFF
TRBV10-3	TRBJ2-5	CAISEGLAGAQETQYF
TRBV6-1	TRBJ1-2	CASSERKNYGYTF
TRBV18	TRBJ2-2	CASSPNRGSLANTGELFF
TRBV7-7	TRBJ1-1	CASSLSEAGYMNTEAFF
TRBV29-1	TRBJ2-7	CSVDSSYEQYF
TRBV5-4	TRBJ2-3	CASSLGGMRRETQYF
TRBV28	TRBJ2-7	CASSFRGRNYEQYF
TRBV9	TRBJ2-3	CASSVPPSTDTQYF
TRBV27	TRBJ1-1	CASRTANTEAFF
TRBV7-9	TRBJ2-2	CAGADILNTGELFF
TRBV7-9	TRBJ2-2	CASSFLSGVPDTGELFF
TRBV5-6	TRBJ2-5	CASSGAAWAAETQYF
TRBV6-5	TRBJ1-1	CASSYSRDTEAFF
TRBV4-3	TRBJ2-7	CASSQARGSSEQYF
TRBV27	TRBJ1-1	CASSLGRFRPEAFF
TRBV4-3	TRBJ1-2	CASSQDGNPGGYGYTF
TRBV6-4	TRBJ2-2	CASSQDPGSLYTGELFF
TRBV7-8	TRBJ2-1	CASSLVASGSLGDEQFF
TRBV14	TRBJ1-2	CASSQQAVYGYTF
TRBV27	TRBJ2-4	CASSYGPKNIQYF
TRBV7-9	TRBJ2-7	CASSSWTGSYEQYF
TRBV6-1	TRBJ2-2	CASSSGGDTGELFF
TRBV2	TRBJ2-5	CASSWGTPPQYF